This TCR beta chain was observed in a study of blood T cell repertoires in COVID-19. Assay used: immunoSEQ multiplex PCR; TCRdb lists only in-frame clones, some missing. The data hold about 150,000 clones, with 84% observed a single time. Specimen: peripheral blood. The TCR was taken from a woman of 80 years or more with COVID-19, enrolled during active disease.

CDR3 sequence (DNA): TGTGCCAGCAGCCCCCTCGCGGCGAACACCGGGGAGCTGTTTTTT. Translating it yields CASSPLAANTGELFF. The rearrangement uses TRBV7-2 and TRBJ2-2, with D hard to call. CDR3 length: 15 residues. V dropped 5 bases and J dropped 0 bases, with 10 bases sitting between them. In germline, CDR1 is SGHTA, CDR2 FQGNSA.